A single sample is the source of the 15 T cell receptor beta chains below, sequenced in a study of T-cell reconstitution after alpha-beta-depleted transplantation in children. Unique molecular identifiers were built into the TCRbeta library. TCRdb fed the PCR reads into MiXCR, producing one record per CDR3 protein. The data contain a few hundred thousand distinct CDR3 sequences, around 12% of them seen just once; the ten biggest clones take up about 5%. The sequencing used PBMCs from the stem cell graft donor, collected from the stem cell graft. Receptors were obtained from a human donor who donated a stem cell graft to a child with combined immunodeficiency.

The chain recombines TRBV5-1 with TRBJ1-2; TRBD1 matches at 7 bases. Germline V CDR1 and CDR2: SGHRS, YFSETQ. V lost 4 bases, J lost 4 bases, and 7 bases stayed unmatched. The CDR3 sequence is 14 residues long. CDR3 in DNA: TGCGCCAGCAGCGTCAGTGGGACAGTCTATGGCTACACCTTC. Translating gives CASSVSGTVYGYTF.

The chain carries TRBV27 and TRBJ1-1, with D tentatively TRBD1 (5 bases). The CDR3 is made up of 15 amino acids. Germline CDR1 and CDR2: MNHEY and SMNVEV (reference sequence). Trimming left V 5 bases short and J 11 bases short, with 24 bases between. CDR3 amino acids: CASSPTSTRTIWAFF. The CDR3 DNA follows: TGTGCCAGCAGTCCCACCTCCACTCGGACAATTTGGGCTTTCTTT.

This clonotype was observed many times. This chain links TRBV12-3 or TRBV12-4 with TRBJ2-1; D is unresolved. The CDR3 covers 12 residues. The V end was cut by 6 bases, the J end by 5 bases, with 8 bases between. CDR3 sequence reads: CASSLRHNEQFF. The CDR3 bases are TGTGCCAGCAGCCTGAGGCACAATGAGCAGTTCTTC.

The sample holds a few counts of this clonotype. The chain carries TRBV12-3 or TRBV12-4 and TRBJ2-7; D may be TRBD2 (5 bases). V lost 4 bases, J lost 4 bases, and 14 bases lay in between. The CDR3 runs to 14 residues. This CDR3 reads CASSYPARRYEQYF. CDR3 coding DNA: TGTGCCAGCAGTTACCCCGCTAGGAGGTACGAGCAGTACTTC.

The chain employs TRBV29-1 and TRBJ2-1, with TRBD1 matching 11 bases. Per germline, CDR1 SQVTM and CDR2 ANQGSEA. The CDR3 length is 14 residues. V dropped 4 bases and J dropped 16; count of bases not matched to a gene: 15. The CDR3 region has the DNA TGCAGCGTTGTGGCGGGACAGGGGGTGGAATATAAATTCTTC. Residues: CSVVAGQGVEYKFF.

CDR3 DNA sequence: TGCAGCGTTGAAGTCGGCAGCGGGAGAGACCATGAGCAGTTCTTC. Translating gives CSVEVGSGRDHEQFF. V and J are TRBV29-1 and TRBJ2-1, with 8 bases aligning to TRBD2. The V and J ends lost 1 base and 8 bases, in that order; junction bases with no gene match: 10. Germline V gene sequence: CDR1 SQVTM, CDR2 ANQGSEA. The CDR3 is 15 amino acids.

Ten or more counts support this clonotype. The chain combines TRBV6-5 with TRBJ2-3, with TRBD2 identical over 9 bases. V was pared by 2 bases and J by 5 bases, with 8 bases of the junction left unmatched. The CDR3 length is 16 residues. Germline CDR1 reads MNHEY; CDR2 reads SVGAGI. CDR3 in amino acids: CASSYGREGPEDTQYF. The CDR3 DNA reads as TGTGCCAGCAGTTACGGGCGGGAGGGCCCCGAAGATACGCAGTATTTT.

This clonotype was seen repeatedly, ten times or more. J is TRBJ2-1 and V is TRBV20-1; 7 bases agree with TRBD1. V shed 7 bases, J shed 8 bases, and the junction held 5 bases outside the gene matches. The CDR3 runs to 11 residues. In germline, CDR1 is DFQATT, CDR2 SNEGSKA (reference sequence). CDR3 sequence reads: CSGGTEYEQFF. The CDR3 DNA reads as TGCAGTGGGGGGACAGAGTATGAGCAGTTCTTC.

The CDR3 nucleotides are TGTGCCAGCAGTGATGGCGGGACAGGTGAGCAGTTCTTC. Translating it yields CASSDGGTGEQFF. The chain uses TRBV2 and TRBJ2-1, with 8 bases matching TRBD1. V trimming: 3 bases; J trimming: 9 bases; junction bases outside the gene matches: 4. The germline V gene has CDR1 SNHLY and CDR2 FYNNEI. This CDR3 spans 13 amino acids.

This clonotype was seen only a few times. This sequence joins TRBV6-2 or TRBV6-3 and TRBJ2-2; D is undetermined. V lost 2 bases, J lost 4 bases, and 8 bases lay in between. In germline, CDR1 is MNHEY, CDR2 SVGEGT. This CDR3 has 14 amino acids. The CDR3 region has the DNA TGTGCCAGCAGTTACAGGTTCGCCACCGGGGAGCTGTTTTTT. Translation: CASSYRFATGELFF.

V and J are TRBV4-3 and TRBJ2-1; TRBD2 agrees at 8 bases. J lost 9 bases, V lost 0 bases, and 7 bases had no gene match. Germline V gene sequence: CDR1 LGHNA, CDR2 YSLEER. The CDR3 length is 15 residues. CDR3 protein: CASSQESGSFGEQFF. The CDR3 DNA reads TGCGCCAGCAGCCAAGAAAGCGGGAGTTTTGGTGAGCAGTTCTTC.

As regards this clonotype: The junction shows a germline mismatch at one end, possibly a read error. The V and J genes are TRBV5-1 and TRBJ2-3; the D is unclear. Germline CDR1 reads SGHRS; CDR2 reads YFSETQ. The CDR3 length is 16 residues. The CDR3 bases are TGCGACAGCAGCTTGGACGGTGTTCCGAGCACAGATACGCAGTATTTT. This encodes CDSSLDGVPSTDTQYF.

This clonotype came up many times. V gene TRBV7-8 combines with J gene TRBJ2-6; 7 nucleotides line up with TRBD1. Germline-derived CDR1 and CDR2 are SGHVS and FQNEAQ. This CDR3 spans 18 amino acids. V shed 7 bases, J shed 0 bases, and the junction held 12 bases outside the gene matches. This chain's CDR3 is CASTPIRTGLSGANVLTF. The CDR3 nucleotides are TGTGCCAGCACCCCGATTAGGACAGGACTCTCTGGGGCCAACGTCCTGACTTTC.

This clonotype came up a few times. This sequence joins TRBV4-3 and TRBJ1-1, with no clear D. The germline V and J ends were trimmed by 0 bases and 1 base, with 9 bases remaining between them. Per germline, CDR1 LGHNA and CDR2 YSLEER. The CDR3 is 15 residues long. CDR3 DNA: TGCGCCAGCAGCCAAGATTTAGTCCGGAACACTGAAGCTTTCTTT. Translated: CASSQDLVRNTEAFF.

This clonotype was seen at least ten times. The rearrangement links TRBV7-2 to TRBJ2-3; D might be TRBD2 (6 bases). Trimming cost V 6 bases and J 3 bases, with 13 bases left between them. The CDR3 has 14 residues. Germline lookup yields CDR1 SGHTA and CDR2 FQGNSA. CDR3 coding DNA: TGTGCCAGCAGATCGGGACTCACAACAGATACGCAGTATTTT. Its protein product is CASRSGLTTDTQYF.